This T cell receptor beta chain stems from a study of blood T cell repertoires in COVID-19. Produced via immunoSEQ multiplex PCR; TCRdb's table is partial and in-frame only. Altogether about 310,000 clones are present, around 90% being singletons, with the ten largest covering approximately 9%. This CDR3 spans 16 amino acids. V lost 1 base, J lost 7 bases, and 17 bases lay in between. Germline V gene data show CDR1 as SGHTA and CDR2 as FQGNSA. This clone was recorded a few times. Sequencing was done on a sample of PBMCs or T cells enriched from blood (not recorded which). The sequence derives from a woman aged 18-35 years who had recovered from COVID-19. The rearrangement uses TRBV7-2 and TRBJ1-5, with D possibly being TRBD1 (5 bases). The CDR3 sequence is CASSLEGWGVHQPQHF. CDR3 bases: TGTGCCAGCAGCTTAGAGGGATGGGGGGTGCACCAGCCCCAGCATTTT. The full variable domain, with the rest looked up from reference TRBV7-2 and TRBJ1-5, is GAGVSQSPSNKVTEKGKDVELRCDPISGHTALYWYRQSLGQGLEFLIYFQGNSAPDKSGLPSDRFSAERTGGSVSTLTIQRTQQEDSAVYLCASSLEGWGVHQPQHFGDGTRLSIL.